The next 16 T cell receptor beta chains were all read from a single sample in a study of identical twins. TCRdb ran MiXCR on the 5' RACE reads and lists one entry per CDR3 protein. The sample yields fewer than 350,000 distinct CDR3 sequences, roughly 8.6% seen once. The same data also went into a second study, on yellow fever vaccine responses in identical twins.

Sample: memory (CD45RO+) T cells sorted from blood. Source of these receptors: a woman under 30 in good health.

This clonotype was counted between two and nine times. The V gene is TRBV5-1, the J gene TRBJ2-5; TRBD2 matches at 7 bases. The V gene's germline CDR1 is SGHRS and CDR2 YFSETQ. This CDR3 is 15 amino acids long. Trimming took 0 bases from V and 5 from J; bases not matched to a gene: 7. The CDR3 nucleotides are TGCGCCAGCAGCTTGGGGCAAACTAGCGCTGAGACCCAGTACTTC. This sequence encodes CASSLGQTSAETQYF.

The rearrangement joins TRBV14 to TRBJ2-3; 8 bases line up with TRBD2. Germline V gene lookup returns CDR1 SGHDN and CDR2 FVKESK. The CDR3 totals 14 residues. The trim removed 1 base at V and 8 bases at J, leaving 5 bases unmatched. The CDR3 DNA reads as TGTGCCAGCAGCCAAGCGGGGGGGCCTGGTACGCAGTATTTT. It translates to CASSQAGGPGTQYF. The whole variable domain, remainder taken from reference TRBV14 and TRBJ2-3, is EAGVTQFPSHSVIEKGQTVTLRCDPISGHDNLYWYRRVMGKEIKFLLHFVKESKQDESGMPNNRFLAERTGGTYSTLKVQPAELEDSGVYFCASSQAGGPGTQYFGPGTRLTVL.

This clonotype has a handful of counts. The V gene is TRBV28, the J gene TRBJ1-2; TRBD1 agrees at 7 bases. V gave up 4 bases and J gave up 4 bases; unmatched junction bases: 6. The CDR3 spans 14 residues. Germline V gene lookup returns CDR1 MDHEN and CDR2 SYDVKM. The CDR3, as DNA: TGTGCCAGCAGTTCCGCCCGGACAGGCTATGGCTACACCTTC. It specifies CASSSARTGYGYTF.

Ten or more counts support this clonotype. This chain connects TRBV20-1 to TRBJ2-2; D is uncertain. Germline loops: CDR1 DFQATT, CDR2 SNEGSKA (reference sequence). This CDR3 is built from 15 residues. Trimming pared 3 bases from V and 5 bases from J, leaving 16 bases between. The CDR3 region is CSARSARNPTGELFF. The CDR3 DNA reads TGCAGTGCTAGGTCGGCGCGGAATCCGACCGGGGAGCTGTTTTTT.

This clonotype was seen many times. This rearrangement joins TRBV7-2 to TRBJ2-5; 7 bases align to TRBD2. Germline loops: CDR1 SGHTA, CDR2 FQGNSA. Germline trimming cut 6 bases from V and 3 bases from J; bases unmatched to any gene: 7. The CDR3 sequence is 14 residues long. CDR3 in DNA: TGTGCCAGCAGTCCTAGCGGAAACAAAGAGACCCAGTACTTC. Encoded protein: CASSPSGNKETQYF.

The rearrangement joins TRBV7-2 to TRBJ2-1, with a weak D call TRBD2 (5 bases). The CDR3 length is 13 residues. Germline lookup yields CDR1 SGHTA and CDR2 FQGNSA. Trimming pared 4 bases from V and 8 bases from J, leaving 12 bases between. The CDR3 sequence: CASSWRGRDEQFF. For the CDR3, the DNA is TGTGCCAGCAGCTGGCGCGGGCGAGATGAGCAGTTCTTC.

Note on this clonotype: At one of its ends the junction is not consistent with the germline gene, which may arise from a read error. V gene TRBV13 combines with J gene TRBJ2-1; 9 bases are shared with TRBD1. CDR3 length: 14 residues. Germline V CDR1 and CDR2: PRHDT, FYEKMQ (reference sequence). The CDR3 nucleotides read TGTACCAGCAGCCCCGGACAGGGGCGGGGTGAGCAGTTCTTC. This gives the protein CTSSPGQGRGEQFF. Full variable domain (outside the CDR3, taken from reference TRBV13 and TRBJ2-1): AAGVIQSPRHLIKEKRETATLKCYPIPRHDTVYWYQQGPGQDPQFLISFYEKMQSDKGSIPDRFSAQQFSDYHSELNMSSLELGDSALYFCTSSPGQGRGEQFFGPGTRLTVL.

This chain links TRBV6-1 with TRBJ2-7; 8 bases line up with TRBD2. Germline V gene sequence: CDR1 MNHNS, CDR2 SASEGT. The CDR3 sequence is 14 residues long. V shed 5 bases and J 2 bases; nucleotides not matched to a gene: 5. The CDR3 nucleotides are TGTGCCAGCAGTACCAGCGGGGGACCCTACGAGCAGTACTTC. Translation: CASSTSGGPYEQYF.

The chain uses TRBV28 and TRBJ2-3; 7 bases fit TRBD2. Trimming cost V 8 bases and J 1 base; bases outside gene matches: 12. The length of the CDR3 is 16 residues. The germline V gene has CDR1 MDHEN and CDR2 SYDVKM. CDR3 sequence reads: CASGPQGGGGTDTQYF. The DNA of the CDR3 is TGTGCCAGCGGGCCCCAGGGCGGGGGTGGCACAGATACGCAGTATTTT.

This clonotype was observed many times. This chain links TRBV5-1 with TRBJ1-1; D possibly corresponds to TRBD1 (6 bases). The CDR3 has 15 amino acids. Per the germline V gene, CDR1 is SGHRS and CDR2 is YFSETQ. Deletions cut 4 bases from V and 3 bases from J, with 16 bases between. Here the CDR3 DNA reads TGCGCCAGCAGCAATACCGGACAGAGGGACACTGAAGCTTTCTTT. This codes for CASSNTGQRDTEAFF.

The chain couples TRBV4-1 to TRBJ2-5; D perhaps matches TRBD2 (5 bases). Germline values: CDR1 MGHRA, CDR2 YSYEKL. Between the trimmed V and J ends, which lost 3 bases and 5 bases, there was a span of 16 bases. The CDR3 is 15 amino acids. The CDR3 DNA reads TGCGCCAGCAGCCAGAAAGCGGCCCCAAGGGAGACCCAGTACTTC. Protein sequence: CASSQKAAPRETQYF.

This clonotype was observed many times. The V call is TRBV20-1, the J call TRBJ1-2; no definite D call. Trimming stripped 4 bases from V and 4 bases from J, with 16 bases between. The CDR3 loop spans 14 amino acids. CDR1 is DFQATT and CDR2 is SNEGSKA in the germline V gene (reference sequence). CDR3 region: CSAISKRTTYGYTF. The CDR3, as DNA: TGCAGTGCTATATCCAAGAGGACCACCTATGGCTACACCTTC.

This clonotype was seen many times. V and J are TRBV28 and TRBJ2-7, with no clear D. Trimming removed 3 bases at V and 6 bases at J, with 12 bases between. The CDR3 extends over 13 amino acids. Germline V gene sequence: CDR1 MDHEN, CDR2 SYDVKM. The chain's CDR3 is CASSFHGLFEQYV. The CDR3 nucleotides read TGTGCCAGCAGTTTCCACGGGCTTTTCGAGCAGTACGTC.

This clonotype was seen at least ten times. The chain employs TRBV12-3 or TRBV12-4 and TRBJ1-3, with TRBD1 identical over 8 bases. This CDR3 region has 15 residues. With V trimmed by 5 bases and J by 3 bases, 6 bases remained unmatched. CDR3 region: CASSNTGGSGNTIYF. The DNA of the CDR3 is TGTGCCAGCAGTAACACAGGGGGAAGTGGAAACACCATATATTTT.

The chain links TRBV6-1 to TRBJ2-3, with a tentative D call TRBD1 (6 bases). Germline loops: CDR1 MNHNS, CDR2 SASEGT. V was pared by 5 bases and J by 1 base, with 16 bases between. The CDR3 is 16 residues long. The CDR3 nucleotides read TGTGCCAGCAGTCTGGCAGGGACATCCGGCACAGATACGCAGTATTTT. Amino acid sequence: CASSLAGTSGTDTQYF.

The chain has TRBV6-4 and TRBJ1-1; D ambiguous. Germline assignment: CDR1 MRHNA and CDR2 SNTAGT. The CDR3 has 15 amino acids. The V end lost 0 bases, the J end lost 0 bases, and 8 bases lay between the germline ends. The CDR3 reads CASSDSAGMNTEAFF. The CDR3 DNA follows: TGTGCCAGCAGTGACTCCGCAGGAATGAACACTGAAGCTTTCTTT.